This record concerns one TCR beta chain sequence. The count of this clonotype is one. Its antigen is still unknown. Base qualities were left out, and no much larger clone turns up one base away. This sample was taken from a study of post-analysis software for immune sequencing data (dated by TCRdb to the mid-2010s). The study in broad terms: The recorded disease courses included relapsing-remitting, secondary progressive and progressive-relapsing multiple sclerosis, and some patients had no subtype annotation. The patient repertoires were compared against approximately eleven previously published healthy control repertoires obtained from donors aged about 6 to 25 years. A subset of samples was prepared in parallel using single-end sample barcoding, then pooled and co-amplified after Illumina adapter ligation.

To demonstrate the VDJtools post-analysis software, the study profiled TCR beta repertoires from the peripheral blood of about 13 young patients with multiple sclerosis. The patients with multiple sclerosis were children and adolescents between about 6 and 15 years of age. Broader findings and caveats from the paper: Strong co-clustering of samples prepared in the same batch was shown by direct clustering with F measure, prompting a batch-effect correction. The multiple sclerosis patient group was slightly younger than the control group. A handful of TRBV segments, including TRBV5-6, TRBV5-1 and TRBV20-1, were significantly more frequent in patients than controls. Normalized Chao1 diversity was significantly lower in multiple sclerosis patients than controls, suggesting substantial peripheral T-cell clonal expansion.

The library was prepared using PCR. Sequenced using an Illumina HiSeq 2500. Unique molecular identifiers were incorporated into TCR beta cDNA libraries to reduce PCR and sequencing biases. Some 500,000 cDNA molecules were obtained for every 1 to 10 million input T cells, so each molecule roughly corresponded to one T cell. The patient libraries were prepared and sequenced using the same protocol as the earlier healthy control dataset. Within a given batch, samples were prepared together, multiplexed and sequenced on the same HiSeq lane. Turning to the authors' computational methods: Raw barcoded reads were processed with MIGEC, and single-read molecular identifier groups were discarded before consensus assembly and CDR3 extraction. VDJtools was used for post-analysis of the clonotype tables, and diversity was normalized by down-sampling every dataset to the size of the smallest sample. In repertoire overlap clustering, CDR3 amino acid sequences, but not nucleotide sequences, were matched to correct batch-related cross-sample contamination. Starting from the raw public reads, TCRdb applied fastp trimming at Q25, assembled clones with MiXCR and retained in-frame beta chains. Records with the same CDR3 protein are collapsed into one entry carrying the most frequent genes and DNA. TCRdb assigned the V and J calls; the authors' analysis was not used. Across this sample there are some 890,000 distinct CDR3 sequences, with about 50% seen only once. The leading ten clones occupy about 4.8% of the sample.

There are 17 amino acids in the CDR3, from cysteine to phenylalanine inclusive. The sequence is cut down to CDR3 DNA, 51 bases in frame from base 1. The germline V and J ends show losses of 5 bases and 4 bases respectively, and no gene match explains 10 bases of the junction. Taken from the germline V gene, the CDR1 and CDR2 loops are MNHEY and SVGEGT. The clonotype comes from a girl aged 10-17 years with multiple sclerosis. The rearranged chain carries TRBV6-2 or TRBV6-3 and TRBJ2-1; 11 bases in the middle match TRBD2. Sequencing was carried out using blood. CDR3 loop: CASSPRPGLAVYNEQFF. The nucleotides are TGTGCCAGCAGTCCTCGACCGGGACTAGCGGTTTACAATGAGCAGTTCTTC.